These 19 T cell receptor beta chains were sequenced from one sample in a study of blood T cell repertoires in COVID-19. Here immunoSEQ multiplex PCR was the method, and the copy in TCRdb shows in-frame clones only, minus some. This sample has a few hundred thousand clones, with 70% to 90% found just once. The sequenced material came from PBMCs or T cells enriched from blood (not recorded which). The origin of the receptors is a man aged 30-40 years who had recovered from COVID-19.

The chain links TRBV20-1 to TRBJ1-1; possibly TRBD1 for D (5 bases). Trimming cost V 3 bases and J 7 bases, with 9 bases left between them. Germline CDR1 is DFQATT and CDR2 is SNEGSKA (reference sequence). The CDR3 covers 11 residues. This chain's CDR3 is CSASRGGEAFF. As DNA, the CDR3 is TGCAGTGCTAGTCGGGGGGGTGAAGCTTTCTTT.

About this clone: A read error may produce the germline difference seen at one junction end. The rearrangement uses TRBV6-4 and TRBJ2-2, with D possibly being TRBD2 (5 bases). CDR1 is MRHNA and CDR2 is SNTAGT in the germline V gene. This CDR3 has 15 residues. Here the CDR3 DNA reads TGTGCCAGCAGTCACTCCACTAGTTCCGCCGGGGAGCTGTTTTTT. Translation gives CASSHSTSSAGELFF.

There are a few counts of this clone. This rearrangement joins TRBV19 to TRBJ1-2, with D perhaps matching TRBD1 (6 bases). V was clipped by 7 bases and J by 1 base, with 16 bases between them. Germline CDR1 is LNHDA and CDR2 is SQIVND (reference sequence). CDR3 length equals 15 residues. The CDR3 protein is CASTRSGQNNYGYTF. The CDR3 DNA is TGTGCCAGTACCAGATCCGGACAGAATAACTATGGCTACACCTTC.

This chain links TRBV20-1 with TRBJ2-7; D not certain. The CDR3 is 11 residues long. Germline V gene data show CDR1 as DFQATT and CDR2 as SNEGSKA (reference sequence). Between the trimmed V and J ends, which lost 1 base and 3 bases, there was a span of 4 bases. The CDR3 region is CSARVGYEQYF. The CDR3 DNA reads TGCAGTGCTAGAGTCGGCTACGAGCAGTACTTC.

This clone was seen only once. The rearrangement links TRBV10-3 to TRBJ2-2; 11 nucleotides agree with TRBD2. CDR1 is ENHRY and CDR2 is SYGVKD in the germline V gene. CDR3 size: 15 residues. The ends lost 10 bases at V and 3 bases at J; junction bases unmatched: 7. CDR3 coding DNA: TGTGCCACCAAACTAGCGGGGGCGGACACCGGGGAGCTGTTTTTT. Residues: CATKLAGADTGELFF.

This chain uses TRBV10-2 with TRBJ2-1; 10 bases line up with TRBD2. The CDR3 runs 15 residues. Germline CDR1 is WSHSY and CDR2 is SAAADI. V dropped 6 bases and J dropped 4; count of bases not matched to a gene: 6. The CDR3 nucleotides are TGCGCCAGCAGGGAAGCGGGGGGGCTTTACAATGAGCAGTTCTTC. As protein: CASREAGGLYNEQFF.

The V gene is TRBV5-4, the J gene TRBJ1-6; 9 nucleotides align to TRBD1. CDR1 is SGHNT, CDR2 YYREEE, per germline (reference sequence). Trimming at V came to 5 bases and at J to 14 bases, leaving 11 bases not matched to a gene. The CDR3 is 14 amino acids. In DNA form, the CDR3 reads TGTGCCAGCAGTACGGACAGGGGCCTCCGGTCCCTCCACTTT. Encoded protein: CASSTDRGLRSLHF.

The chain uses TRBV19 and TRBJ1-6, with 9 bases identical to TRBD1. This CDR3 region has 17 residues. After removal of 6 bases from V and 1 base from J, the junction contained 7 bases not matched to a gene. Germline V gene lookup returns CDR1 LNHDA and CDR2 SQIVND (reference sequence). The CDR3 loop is CASRSGQGWSYNSPLHF. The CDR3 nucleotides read TGTGCCAGTAGATCGGGACAGGGATGGTCCTATAATTCACCCCTCCACTTT.

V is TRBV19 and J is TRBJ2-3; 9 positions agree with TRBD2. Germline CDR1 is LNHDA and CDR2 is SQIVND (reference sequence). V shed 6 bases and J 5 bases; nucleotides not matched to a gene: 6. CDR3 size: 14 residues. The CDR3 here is CASRARGGGDTQYF. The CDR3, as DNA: TGTGCCAGTAGAGCGCGGGGGGGTGGAGATACGCAGTATTTT.

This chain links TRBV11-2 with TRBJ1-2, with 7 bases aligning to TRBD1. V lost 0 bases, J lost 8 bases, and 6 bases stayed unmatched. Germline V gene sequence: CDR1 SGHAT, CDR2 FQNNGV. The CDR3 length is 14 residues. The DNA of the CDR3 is TGTGCCAGCAGCTTAGATCGAGGGGGCCACGGCTACACCTTC. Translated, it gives CASSLDRGGHGYTF.

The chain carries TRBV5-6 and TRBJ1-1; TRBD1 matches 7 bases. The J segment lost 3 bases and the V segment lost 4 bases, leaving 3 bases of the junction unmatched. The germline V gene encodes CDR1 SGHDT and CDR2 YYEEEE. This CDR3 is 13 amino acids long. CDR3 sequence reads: CASSPDRDTEAFF. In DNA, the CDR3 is TGTGCCAGCAGCCCTGACAGGGACACTGAAGCTTTCTTT.

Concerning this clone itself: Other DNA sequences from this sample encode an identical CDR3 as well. The CDR3 DNA is TGTGCCAGCACGACAGGGTCCTATGGCTACACCTTC. Encoded protein: CASTTGSYGYTF. The rearrangement links TRBV9 to TRBJ1-2; TRBD1 agrees at 7 bases. Germline trimming cut 6 bases from V and 4 bases from J; bases unmatched to any gene: 3. Germline loops: CDR1 SGDLS, CDR2 YYNGEE. This CDR3 is built from 12 residues.

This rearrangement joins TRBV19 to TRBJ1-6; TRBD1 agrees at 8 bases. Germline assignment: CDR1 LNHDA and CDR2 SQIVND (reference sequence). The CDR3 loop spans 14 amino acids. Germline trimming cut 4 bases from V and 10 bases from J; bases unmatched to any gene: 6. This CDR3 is CASSSHRGKSPLHF. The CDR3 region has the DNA TGTGCCAGTAGTAGCCACAGGGGGAAGTCACCCCTCCACTTT.

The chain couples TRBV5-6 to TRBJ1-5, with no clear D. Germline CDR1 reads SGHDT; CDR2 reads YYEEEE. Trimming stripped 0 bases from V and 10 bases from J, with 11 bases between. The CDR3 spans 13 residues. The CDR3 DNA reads TGTGCCAGCAGCTTGGGTGGCCTTCCACCCCAGCATTTT. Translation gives CASSLGGLPPQHF.

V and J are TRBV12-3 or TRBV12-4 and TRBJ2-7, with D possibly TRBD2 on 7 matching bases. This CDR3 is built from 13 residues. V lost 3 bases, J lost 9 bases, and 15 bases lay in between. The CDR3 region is CASSLAGRGRQYF. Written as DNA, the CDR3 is TGTGCCAGCAGTTTGGCCGGGCGGGGGCGGCAGTACTTC.

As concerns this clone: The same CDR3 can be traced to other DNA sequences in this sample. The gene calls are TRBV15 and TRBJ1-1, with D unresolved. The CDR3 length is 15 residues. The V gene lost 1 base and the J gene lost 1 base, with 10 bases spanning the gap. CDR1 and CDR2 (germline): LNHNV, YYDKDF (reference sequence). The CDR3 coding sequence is TGTGCCACCAGCAGAGGAGCAGGCCCGAACACTGAAGCTTTCTTT. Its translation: CATSRGAGPNTEAFF. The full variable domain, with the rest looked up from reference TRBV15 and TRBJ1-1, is DAMVIQNPRYQVTQFGKPVTLSCSQTLNHNVMYWYQQKSSQAPKLLFHYYDKDFNNEADTPDNFQSRRPNTSFCFLDIRSPGLGDTAMYLCATSRGAGPNTEAFFGQGTRLTVV.

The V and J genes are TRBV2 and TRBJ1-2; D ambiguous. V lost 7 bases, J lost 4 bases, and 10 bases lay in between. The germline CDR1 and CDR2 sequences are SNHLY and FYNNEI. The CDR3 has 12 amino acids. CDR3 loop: CASTERSYGYTF. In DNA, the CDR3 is TGTGCCAGCACGGAGCGGAGCTATGGCTACACCTTC.

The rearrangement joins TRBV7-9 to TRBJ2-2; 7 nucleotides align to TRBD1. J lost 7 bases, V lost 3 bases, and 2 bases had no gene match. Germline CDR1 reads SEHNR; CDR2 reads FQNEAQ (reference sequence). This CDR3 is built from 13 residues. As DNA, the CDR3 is TGTGCCAGCAGCTTTGACAGGGTCGGGGAGCTGTTTTTT. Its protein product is CASSFDRVGELFF.

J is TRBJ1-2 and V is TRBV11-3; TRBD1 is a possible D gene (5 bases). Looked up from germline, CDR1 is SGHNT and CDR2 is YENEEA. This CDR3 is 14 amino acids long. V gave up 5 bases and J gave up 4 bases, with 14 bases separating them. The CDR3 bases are TGTGCCAGCAGCGAAAGCAGGGTAGGCTATGGCTACACCTTC. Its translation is CASSESRVGYGYTF. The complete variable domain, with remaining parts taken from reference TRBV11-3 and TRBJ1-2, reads EAGVVQSPRYKIIEKKQPVAFWCNPISGHNTLYWYLQNLGQGPELLIRYENEEAVDDSQLPKDRFSAERLKGVDSTLKIQPAELGDSAVYLCASSESRVGYGYTFGSGTRLTVV.